This TCR beta chain comes out of a study of identical twins. Germline loops: CDR1 SGHDT, CDR2 YYEEEE. Trimming took 0 bases from V and 3 from J, leaving 13 bases between them. This CDR3 spans 17 amino acids. MiXCR was run by TCRdb on the 5' RACE reads, yielding one entry per CDR3 protein. Here the sample spans 700,000 or so distinct CDR3 sequences, 8.6% being singletons. This sample was shared with a second study, whose subject was yellow fever vaccine responses in identical twins.

The TCR was taken from a woman between 18 and 30 years old in good health. Sequenced sample: PBMCs. The gene calls are TRBV5-6 and TRBJ2-6; D gene unclear. The CDR3 DNA reads TGTGCCAGCAGCTTGGATGTGGTAGTTCTTGGGGCCAACGTCCTGACTTTC. It specifies CASSLDVVVLGANVLTF.